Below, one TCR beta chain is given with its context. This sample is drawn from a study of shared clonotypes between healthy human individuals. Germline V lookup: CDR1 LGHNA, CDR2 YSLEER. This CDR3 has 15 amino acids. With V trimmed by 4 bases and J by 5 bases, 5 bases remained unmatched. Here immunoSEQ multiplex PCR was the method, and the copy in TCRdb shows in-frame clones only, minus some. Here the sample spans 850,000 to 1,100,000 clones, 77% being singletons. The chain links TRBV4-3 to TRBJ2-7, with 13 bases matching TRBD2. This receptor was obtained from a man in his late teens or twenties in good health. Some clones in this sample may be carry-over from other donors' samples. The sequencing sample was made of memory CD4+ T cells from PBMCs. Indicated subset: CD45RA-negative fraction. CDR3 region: CASSPWTSGSHEQYF. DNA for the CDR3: TGCGCCAGCAGCCCGTGGACTAGCGGGAGCCACGAGCAGTACTTC.